This T cell receptor (beta chain) was captured in a study of blood T cell repertoires in COVID-19. Overall study: The United States, Italy and Spain supplied acute and convalescent COVID-19 samples.

The table came from immunoSEQ multiplex PCR; TCRdb's copy has only in-frame clones and leaves some out. The sample consists of some 200,000 clones, 85% of them appearing once. While infection was still active, Seattle patients were enrolled and then followed longitudinally. V lost 1 base to trimming and J lost 10 bases; unmatched junction nucleotides: 10. Germline V CDR1 and CDR2: MNHEY, SVGEGT. This CDR3 region has 17 residues. This chain uses TRBV6-2 or TRBV6-3 with TRBJ1-6; 10 bases are a match to TRBD1. The clonotype originates from a woman between 70 and 85 years old with COVID-19, enrolled during active disease. Source material: peripheral blood. CDR3 DNA: TGTGCCAGCAGTTACTTCCGGTCCGGACAGGGGGGATCACCCCTCCACTTT. It specifies CASSYFRSGQGGSPLHF.